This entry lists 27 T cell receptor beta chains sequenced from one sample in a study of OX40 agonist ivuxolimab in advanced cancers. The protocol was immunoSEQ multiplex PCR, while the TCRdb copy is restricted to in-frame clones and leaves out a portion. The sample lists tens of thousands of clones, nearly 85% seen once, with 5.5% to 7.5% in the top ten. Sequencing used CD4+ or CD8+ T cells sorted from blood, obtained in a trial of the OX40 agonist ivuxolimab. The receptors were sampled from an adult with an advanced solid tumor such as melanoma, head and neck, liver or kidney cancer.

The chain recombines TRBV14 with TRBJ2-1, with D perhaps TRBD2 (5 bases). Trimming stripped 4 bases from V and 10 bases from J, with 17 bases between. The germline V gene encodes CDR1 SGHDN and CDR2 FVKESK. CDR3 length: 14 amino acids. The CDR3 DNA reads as TGTGCCAGCAGCCTATGGATCGGGGTTGGGGAGCAGTTCTTC. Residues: CASSLWIGVGEQFF.

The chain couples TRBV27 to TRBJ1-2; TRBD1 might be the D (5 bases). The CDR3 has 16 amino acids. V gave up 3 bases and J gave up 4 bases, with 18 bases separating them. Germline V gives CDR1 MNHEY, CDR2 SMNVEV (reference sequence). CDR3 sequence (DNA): TGTGCCAGCAGTTTGAAATCGTTCAGGGAGGGCTATGGCTACACCTTC. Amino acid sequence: CASSLKSFREGYGYTF.

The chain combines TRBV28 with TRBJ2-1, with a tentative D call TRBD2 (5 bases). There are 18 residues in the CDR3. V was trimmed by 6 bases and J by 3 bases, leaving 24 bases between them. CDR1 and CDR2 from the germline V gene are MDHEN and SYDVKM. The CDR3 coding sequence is TGTGCCAGCAGGATACGAGGGCAGACACCCTCAAGCTACAATGAGCAGTTCTTC. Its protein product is CASRIRGQTPSSYNEQFF.

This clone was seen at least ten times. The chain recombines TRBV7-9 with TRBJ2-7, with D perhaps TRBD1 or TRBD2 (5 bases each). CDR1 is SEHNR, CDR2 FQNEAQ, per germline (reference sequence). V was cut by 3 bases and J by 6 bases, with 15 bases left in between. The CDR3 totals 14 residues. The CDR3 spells CASSLGRGQAEQYF. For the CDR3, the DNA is TGTGCCAGCAGCTTGGGACGAGGGCAGGCCGAGCAGTACTTC. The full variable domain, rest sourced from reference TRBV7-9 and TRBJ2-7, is DTGVSQNPRHKITKRGQNVTFRCDPISEHNRLYWYRQTLGQGPEFLTYFQNEAQLEKSRLLSDRFSAERPKGSFSTLEIQRTEQGDSAMYLCASSLGRGQAEQYFGPGTRLTVT.

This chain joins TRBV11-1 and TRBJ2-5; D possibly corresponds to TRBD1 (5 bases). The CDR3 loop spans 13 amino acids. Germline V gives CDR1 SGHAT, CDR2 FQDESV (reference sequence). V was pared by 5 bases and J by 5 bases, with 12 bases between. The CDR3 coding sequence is TGTGCCAGCAGCACCCAGGGTGGGGAGACCCAGTACTTC. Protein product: CASSTQGGETQYF. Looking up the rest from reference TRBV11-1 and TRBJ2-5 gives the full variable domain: EAEVAQSPRYKITEKSQAVAFWCDPISGHATLYWYRQILGQGPELLVQFQDESVVDDSQLPKDRFSAERLKGVDSTLKIQPAELGDSAMYLCASSTQGGETQYFGPGTRLLVL.

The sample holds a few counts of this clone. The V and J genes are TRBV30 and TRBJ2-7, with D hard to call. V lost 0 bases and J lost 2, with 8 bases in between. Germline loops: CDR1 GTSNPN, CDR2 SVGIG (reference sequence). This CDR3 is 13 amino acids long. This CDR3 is CAWSVLSTYEQYF. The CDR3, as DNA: TGTGCCTGGAGTGTACTATCCACCTACGAGCAGTACTTC.

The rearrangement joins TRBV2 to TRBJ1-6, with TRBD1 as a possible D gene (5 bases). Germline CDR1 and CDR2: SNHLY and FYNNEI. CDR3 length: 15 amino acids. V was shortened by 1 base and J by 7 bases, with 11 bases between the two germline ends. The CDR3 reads CASSEVGGGNSPLHF. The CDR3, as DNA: TGTGCCAGCAGTGAAGTGGGGGGAGGAAATTCACCCCTCCACTTT.

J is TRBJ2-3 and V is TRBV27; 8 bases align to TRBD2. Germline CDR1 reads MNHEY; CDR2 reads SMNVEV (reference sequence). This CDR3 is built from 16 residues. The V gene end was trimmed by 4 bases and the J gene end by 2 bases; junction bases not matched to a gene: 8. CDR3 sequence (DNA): TGTGCCAGCAGTTCCTCAGCGGGGGAGTACACAGATACGCAGTATTTT. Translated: CASSSSAGEYTDTQYF.

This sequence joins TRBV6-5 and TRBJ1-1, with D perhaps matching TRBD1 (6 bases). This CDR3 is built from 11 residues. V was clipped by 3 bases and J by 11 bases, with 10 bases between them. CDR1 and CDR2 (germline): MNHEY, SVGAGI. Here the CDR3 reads CASSYTGKAFF. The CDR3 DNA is TGTGCCAGCAGTTATACAGGGAAGGCTTTCTTT.

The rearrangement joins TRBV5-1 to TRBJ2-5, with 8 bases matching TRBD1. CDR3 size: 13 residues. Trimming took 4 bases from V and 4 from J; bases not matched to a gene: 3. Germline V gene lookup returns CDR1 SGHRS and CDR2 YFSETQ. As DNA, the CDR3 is TGCGCCAGCAGCCCCGACAGGGGAGAGACCCAGTACTTC. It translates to CASSPDRGETQYF. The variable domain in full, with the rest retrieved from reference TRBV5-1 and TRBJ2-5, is KAGVTQTPRYLIKTRGQQVTLSCSPISGHRSVSWYQQTPGQGLQFLFEYFSETQRNKGNFPGRFSGRQFSNSRSEMNVSTLELGDSALYLCASSPDRGETQYFGPGTRLLVL.

CDR3 residues: CASSLDLRGDYTF. CDR3 coding DNA: TGTGCCAGCAGCTTAGACTTAAGGGGTGACTACACCTTC. The chain is built from TRBV7-3 and TRBJ1-2; a weak D match, TRBD1 (5 bases). The length of the CDR3 is 13 residues. V was shortened by 2 bases and J by 10 bases, with 14 bases between the two germline ends. Germline CDR1 is SGHTA and CDR2 is FQGTGA. Full variable domain (outside the CDR3, taken from reference TRBV7-3 and TRBJ1-2): GAGVSQTPSNKVTEKGKYVELRCDPISGHTALYWYRQSLGQGPEFLIYFQGTGAADDSGLPNDRFFAVRPEGSVSTLKIQRTERGDSAVYLCASSLDLRGDYTFGSGTRLTVV.

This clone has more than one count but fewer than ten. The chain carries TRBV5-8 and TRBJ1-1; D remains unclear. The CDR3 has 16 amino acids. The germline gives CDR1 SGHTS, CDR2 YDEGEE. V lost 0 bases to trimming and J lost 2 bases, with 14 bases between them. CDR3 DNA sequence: TGTGCCAGCAGCTTGGCCGGTTCCAGACCCAACACTGAAGCTTTCTTT. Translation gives CASSLAGSRPNTEAFF.

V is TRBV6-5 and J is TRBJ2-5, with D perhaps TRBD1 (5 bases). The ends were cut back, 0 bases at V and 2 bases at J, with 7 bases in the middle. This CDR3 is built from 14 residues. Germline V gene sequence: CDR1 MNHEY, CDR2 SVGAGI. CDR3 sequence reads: CASSYSKGQETQYF. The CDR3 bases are TGTGCCAGCAGTTACTCCAAGGGGCAAGAGACCCAGTACTTC.

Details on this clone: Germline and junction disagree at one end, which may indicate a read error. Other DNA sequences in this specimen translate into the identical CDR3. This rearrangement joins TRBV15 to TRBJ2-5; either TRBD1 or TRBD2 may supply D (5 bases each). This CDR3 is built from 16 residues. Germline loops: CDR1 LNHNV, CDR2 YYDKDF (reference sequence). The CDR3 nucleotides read TGTGCTACCAGCAGAGATTCTAAGAGGGGTCGGGAGACCCAGTACTTC. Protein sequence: CATSRDSKRGRETQYF.

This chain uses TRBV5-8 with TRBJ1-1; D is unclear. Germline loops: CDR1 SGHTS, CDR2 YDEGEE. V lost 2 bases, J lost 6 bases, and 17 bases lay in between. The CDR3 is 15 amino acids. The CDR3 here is CASSLIIQRSPEAFF. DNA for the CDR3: TGTGCCAGCAGCTTAATTATACAGCGAAGCCCTGAAGCTTTCTTT.

DNA of the CDR3: TGTGCCAGCAGCTCCGCGACTAATGAAAAACTGTTTTTT. Translated: CASSSATNEKLFF. The gene calls are TRBV5-4 and TRBJ1-4; D remains ambiguous. V was pared by 3 bases and J by 2 bases, with 5 bases between. Germline V CDR1 and CDR2: SGHNT, YYREEE (reference sequence). This CDR3 contains 13 residues.

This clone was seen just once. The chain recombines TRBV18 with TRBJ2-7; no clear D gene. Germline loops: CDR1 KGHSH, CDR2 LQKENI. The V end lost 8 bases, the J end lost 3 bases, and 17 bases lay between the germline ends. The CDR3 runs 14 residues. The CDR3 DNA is TGTGCCAGCCTACGTAGTGAAGAAAGCTACGAGCAGTACTTC. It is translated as CASLRSEESYEQYF.

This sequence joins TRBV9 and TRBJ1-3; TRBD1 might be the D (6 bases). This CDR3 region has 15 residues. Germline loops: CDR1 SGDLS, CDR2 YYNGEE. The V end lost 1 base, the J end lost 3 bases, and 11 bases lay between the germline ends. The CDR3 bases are TGTGCCAGCAGCGTAACAGGGAATTTTGGAAACACCATATATTTT. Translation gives CASSVTGNFGNTIYF.

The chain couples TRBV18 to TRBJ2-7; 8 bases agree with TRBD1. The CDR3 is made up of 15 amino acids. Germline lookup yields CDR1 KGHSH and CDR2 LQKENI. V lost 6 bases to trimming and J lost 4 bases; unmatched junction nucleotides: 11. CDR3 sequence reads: CASSTTYRDRYEQYF. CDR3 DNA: TGTGCCAGCTCCACTACCTACCGGGACAGGTACGAGCAGTACTTC.

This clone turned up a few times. CDR3 sequence (DNA): TGTGCCAGCAGTTATCAGGGGCCTGAGAGCTCACCCCTCCACTTT. Residues: CASSYQGPESSPLHF. The gene calls are TRBV6-5 and TRBJ1-6, with a possible D match to TRBD1 (6 bases). There are 15 residues in the CDR3. Trimming stripped 3 bases from V and 10 bases from J, with 16 bases between. Germline values: CDR1 MNHEY, CDR2 SVGAGI.

In nucleotides, the CDR3 is TGTGCCAGCAGCGCCCAGGTGGAGGGGGCTAACTATGGCTACACCTTC. This encodes CASSAQVEGANYGYTF. The J gene is TRBJ1-2, the V gene TRBV9, with D possibly being TRBD1 (6 bases). The CDR3 runs to 16 residues. Trimming shortened V by 3 bases and J by 0 bases, and 15 bases separated the two germline ends. Germline V gene sequence: CDR1 SGDLS, CDR2 YYNGEE.

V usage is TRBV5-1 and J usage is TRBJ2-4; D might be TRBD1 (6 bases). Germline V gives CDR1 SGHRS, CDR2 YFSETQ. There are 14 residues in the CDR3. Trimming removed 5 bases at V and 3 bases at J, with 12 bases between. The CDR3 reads CASSNRDFKNIQYF. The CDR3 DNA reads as TGCGCCAGCAGTAACAGGGATTTCAAAAACATTCAGTACTTC.

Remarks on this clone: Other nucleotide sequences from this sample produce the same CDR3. CDR3 protein: CASSPRQGGYEQYF. The DNA for the CDR3 is TGTGCCAGCAGCCCTCGACAGGGAGGCTACGAGCAGTACTTC. The rearrangement joins TRBV7-9 to TRBJ2-7; perhaps TRBD1 as D (7 bases). Between the trimmed V and J ends, which lost 5 bases and 3 bases, there was a span of 14 bases. The CDR3 consists of 14 residues. CDR1 is SEHNR and CDR2 is FQNEAQ in the germline V gene (reference sequence).

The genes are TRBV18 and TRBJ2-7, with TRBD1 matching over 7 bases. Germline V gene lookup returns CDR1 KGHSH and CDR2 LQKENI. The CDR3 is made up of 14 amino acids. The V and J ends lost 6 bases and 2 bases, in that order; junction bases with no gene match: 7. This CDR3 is CASSLTGTAYEQYF. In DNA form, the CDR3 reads TGTGCCAGCTCGCTTACCGGGACAGCCTACGAGCAGTACTTC.

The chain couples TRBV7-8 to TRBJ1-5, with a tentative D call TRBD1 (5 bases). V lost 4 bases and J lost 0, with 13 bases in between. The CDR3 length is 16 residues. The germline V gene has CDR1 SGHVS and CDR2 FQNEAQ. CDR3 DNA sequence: TGTGCCAGCAGCTCCGGGGCATCCTTTAGCAATCAGCCCCAGCATTTT. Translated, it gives CASSSGASFSNQPQHF.

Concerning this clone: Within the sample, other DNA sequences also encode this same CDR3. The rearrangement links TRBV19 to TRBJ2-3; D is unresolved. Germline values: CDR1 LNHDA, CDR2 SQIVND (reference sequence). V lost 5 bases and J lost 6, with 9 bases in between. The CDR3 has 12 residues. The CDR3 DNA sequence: TGTGCCAGTAGTCCCTCGGGCGATACGCAGTATTTT. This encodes CASSPSGDTQYF.

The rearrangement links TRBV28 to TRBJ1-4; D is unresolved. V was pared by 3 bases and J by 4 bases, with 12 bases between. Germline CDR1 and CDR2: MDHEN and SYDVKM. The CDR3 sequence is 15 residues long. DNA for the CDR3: TGTGCCAGCAGTTTCCCCCCGGTTGATAATGAAAAACTGTTTTTT. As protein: CASSFPPVDNEKLFF.